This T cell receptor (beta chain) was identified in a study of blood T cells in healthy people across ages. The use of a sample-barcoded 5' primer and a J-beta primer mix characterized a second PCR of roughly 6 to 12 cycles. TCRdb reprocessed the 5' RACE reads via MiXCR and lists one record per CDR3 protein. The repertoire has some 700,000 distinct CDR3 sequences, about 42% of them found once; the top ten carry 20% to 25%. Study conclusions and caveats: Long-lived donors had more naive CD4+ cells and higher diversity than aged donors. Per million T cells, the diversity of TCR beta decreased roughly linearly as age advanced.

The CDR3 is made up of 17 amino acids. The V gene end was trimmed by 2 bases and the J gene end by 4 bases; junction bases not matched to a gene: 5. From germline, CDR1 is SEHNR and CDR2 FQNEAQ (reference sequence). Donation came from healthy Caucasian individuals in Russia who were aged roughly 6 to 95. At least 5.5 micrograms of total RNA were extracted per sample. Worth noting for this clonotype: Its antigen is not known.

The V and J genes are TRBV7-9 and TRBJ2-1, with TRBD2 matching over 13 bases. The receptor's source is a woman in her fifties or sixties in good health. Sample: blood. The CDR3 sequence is CASSLLAGLAGYNEQFF. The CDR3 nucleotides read TGTGCCAGCAGCTTACTCGCGGGACTAGCGGGGTACAATGAGCAGTTCTTC. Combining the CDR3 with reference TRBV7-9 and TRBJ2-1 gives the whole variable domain DTGVSQNPRHKITKRGQNVTFRCDPISEHNRLYWYRQTLGQGPEFLTYFQNEAQLEKSRLLSDRFSAERPKGSFSTLEIQRTEQGDSAMYLCASSLLAGLAGYNEQFFGPGTRLTVL.